This T cell receptor beta chain was recorded in a study of brain T cells in children with intractable seizures. Germline V gene sequence: CDR1 KGHSH, CDR2 LQKENI. The junction had 5 bases not matched to a gene; V was cut back by 3 bases and J by 5 bases. This CDR3 comprises 15 residues. Indicated time point: blood from clinic visit 5 months post-surgery; TSC patient then seizure free. Assay: immunoSEQ multiplex PCR; the TCRdb copy retains only in-frame clones and omits some. The sample records a few hundred thousand clones, about 93% being singletons. The chain employs TRBV18 and TRBJ2-3, with TRBD2 identical over 10 bases. Material: peripheral blood, obtained approximately 5 months after surgery. The receptor was derived from a boy under two years old with tuberous sclerosis and intractable seizures. The chain's CDR3 is CASSPLAGAIDTQYF. The CDR3 coding sequence is TGTGCCAGCTCACCCCTAGCGGGAGCAATAGATACGCAGTATTTT.